Given below is one T cell receptor (beta chain) in context. Its antigen is currently unknown. The junction departs from germline at one end; a sequencing error may be responsible. RNA transcripts provided the source from which TCR beta CDR3 regions were amplified. First-round RT-PCR with HTBI primers amplified the TCR CDR3 region. TCRdb called the multiplex PCR reads again in MiXCR, with one record for every CDR3 protein. Seen here are 400,000 or so distinct CDR3 sequences, 14% observed once, and the top ten hold around 19%. This record comes from a study of T cells in Graves' hyperthyroidism and ophthalmopathy. Study observations and caveats: Most clonotypes expanded in the thyroid (above 0.001) were also present in blood.

CDR1 and CDR2 from the germline V gene are MDHEN and SYDVKM. The CDR3 spans 16 residues. Material for sequencing was blood. The chain employs TRBV28 and TRBJ1-4, with 7 bases fitting TRBD1. The TCR comes from a woman in her thirties with Graves' ophthalmopathy. The CDR3 bases are TGTGCCAGCAGTTCACCGACAGGGACGGGGAATGAAGAACTGTTTTTT. Its translation is CASSSPTGTGNEELFF.